A single sample gave rise to the 29 T cell receptor beta chains below, sequenced in a study of PD-L1 blockade in urothelial cancer. Time point indicated: pretreatment peripheral blood. Generated by immunoSEQ multiplex PCR, the TCRdb table keeps only in-frame clones and is missing some. The sample consists of 55,000 to 75,000 clones, 70% to 90% of them appearing once. The input for sequencing was PBMCs, taken around atezolizumab (anti-PD-L1) treatment. The receptors originated from a man in his 70s with urothelial cancer.

This clone was seen a few times. This chain links TRBV9 with TRBJ1-4; 7 bases are shared with TRBD1. J was trimmed by 5 bases and V by 2 bases; bases with no gene match: 3. The CDR3 loop spans 14 amino acids. CDR1 is SGDLS, CDR2 YYNGEE, per germline. Here the CDR3 reads CASSVGTANEKLFF. DNA of the CDR3: TGTGCCAGCAGCGTGGGGACAGCAAATGAAAAACTGTTTTTT.

V is TRBV19 and J is TRBJ1-2, with TRBD1 identical over 8 bases. Looked up from germline, CDR1 is LNHDA and CDR2 is SQIVND (reference sequence). The V segment lost 4 bases and the J segment 5 bases; nucleotides outside the gene matches: 6. The CDR3 is made up of 14 amino acids. CDR3 sequence (DNA): TGTGCCAGTAGTACAGGGGGCGCGGCGTATGGCTACACCTTC. Translating gives CASSTGGAAYGYTF.

In this sample, this clone turned up a few times. The chain combines TRBV6-5 with TRBJ2-1; 11 positions agree with TRBD2. V lost 8 bases, J lost 8 bases, and 5 bases stayed unmatched. CDR3 length: 13 amino acids. CDR1 and CDR2 (germline): MNHEY, SVGAGI. This CDR3 reads CASRSGRAHEQFF. Written as DNA, the CDR3 is TGTGCCAGCCGTAGCGGGAGGGCGCATGAGCAGTTCTTC.

V gene TRBV5-4 combines with J gene TRBJ1-1; TRBD1 matches 9 bases. This CDR3 region has 16 residues. From germline, CDR1 is SGHNT and CDR2 YYREEE (reference sequence). J gave up 5 bases and V 3 bases, and 11 bases lay outside the gene matches. The CDR3 here is CASSSSLGQGWTEAFF. The CDR3 DNA sequence: TGTGCCAGCAGCTCCTCACTAGGACAGGGGTGGACTGAAGCTTTCTTT.

The chain joins TRBV7-2 to TRBJ2-4; TRBD1 agrees at 9 bases. After removal of 5 bases from V and 6 bases from J, the junction contained 5 bases not matched to a gene. The germline gives CDR1 SGHTA, CDR2 FQGNSA. This CDR3 comprises 14 residues. This CDR3 is CASSPGTGRNIQYF. CDR3 DNA: TGTGCCAGCAGCCCCGGGACAGGGCGAAACATTCAGTACTTC.

The chain combines TRBV28 with TRBJ1-5; a weak D match, TRBD1 (5 bases). CDR3 length: 20 amino acids. V lost 8 bases to trimming and J lost 0 bases, with 29 bases between them. The germline V gene has CDR1 MDHEN and CDR2 SYDVKM. The CDR3, as DNA: TGTGCCAGCCACATTAAGAGGAGGGGCCAAACCGGATATAGCAATCAGCCCCAGCATTTT. Translated, it gives CASHIKRRGQTGYSNQPQHF.

V is TRBV11-3 and J is TRBJ1-3; D gene ambiguous. V lost 8 bases and J 0 bases, leaving 8 bases between the germline ends. The CDR3 loop spans 13 amino acids. Germline values: CDR1 SGHNT, CDR2 YENEEA. This CDR3 reads CASAVLSGNTIYF. The CDR3 DNA reads as TGTGCCAGCGCGGTCCTCTCTGGAAACACCATATATTTT.

The chain employs TRBV19 and TRBJ1-2; D unclear. The germline V and J ends were trimmed by 3 bases and 0 bases, with 11 bases remaining between them. Germline values: CDR1 LNHDA, CDR2 SQIVND (reference sequence). The CDR3 sequence is 15 residues long. The CDR3 DNA follows: TGTGCCAGTAGTATTTCTCGAGATTCTAACTATGGCTACACCTTC. Residues: CASSISRDSNYGYTF.

The V call is TRBV6-5, the J call TRBJ1-1, with 9 positions matching TRBD1. CDR3 length: 14 amino acids. Germline assignment: CDR1 MNHEY and CDR2 SVGAGI. V trimming: 2 bases; J trimming: 8 bases; junction bases outside the gene matches: 6. Written as DNA, the CDR3 is TGTGCCAGCAGTTACACTGGGACAGGGAAAGAAGCTTTCTTT. It yields the protein CASSYTGTGKEAFF.

The V gene is TRBV5-5, the J gene TRBJ1-2, with a weak D call TRBD1 (5 bases). V lost 0 bases to trimming and J lost 2 bases, with 8 bases between them. This CDR3 region has 14 residues. Germline CDR1 reads SGHKS; CDR2 reads YYEKEE (reference sequence). The CDR3 nucleotides are TGTGCCAGCAGCTTGGCAGGGTGGAACTATGGCTACACCTTC. This translates into CASSLAGWNYGYTF.

This chain connects TRBV7-3 to TRBJ1-3; possible D gene TRBD1, 5 bases. CDR3 length: 15 residues. The germline gives CDR1 SGHTA, CDR2 FQGTGA. Trimming cost V 5 bases and J 0 bases, with 11 bases left between them. As DNA, the CDR3 is TGTGCCAGCAGCGGTACCAGGGACTCTGGAAACACCATATATTTT. Protein: CASSGTRDSGNTIYF. Together with reference TRBV7-3 and TRBJ1-3, the CDR3 gives the full variable domain: GAGVSQTPSNKVTEKGKYVELRCDPISGHTALYWYRQSLGQGPEFLIYFQGTGAADDSGLPNDRFFAVRPEGSVSTLKIQRTERGDSAVYLCASSGTRDSGNTIYFGEGSWLTVV.

V gene TRBV5-1 combines with J gene TRBJ2-7, with TRBD2 as a possible D gene (5 bases). This CDR3 region has 15 residues. Germline CDR1 SGHRS, CDR2 YFSETQ. V lost 4 bases, J lost 1 base, and 15 bases lay in between. The CDR3 sequence: CASSPRTWGSYEQYF. The CDR3 bases are TGCGCCAGCAGCCCCAGGACTTGGGGATCCTACGAGCAGTACTTC. Complete variable domain (other parts from reference TRBV5-1 and TRBJ2-7): KAGVTQTPRYLIKTRGQQVTLSCSPISGHRSVSWYQQTPGQGLQFLFEYFSETQRNKGNFPGRFSGRQFSNSRSEMNVSTLELGDSALYLCASSPRTWGSYEQYFGPGTRLTVT.

The chain uses TRBV15 and TRBJ1-2, with D uncertain. The ends were cut back, 1 base at V and 2 bases at J, with 11 bases in the middle. Per the germline V gene, CDR1 is LNHNV and CDR2 is YYDKDF (reference sequence). CDR3 size: 15 residues. Here the CDR3 DNA reads TGTGCCACCAGCAGAGCAGCGGACGGGAACTATGGCTACACCTTC. Encoded protein: CATSRAADGNYGYTF.

This chain joins TRBV4-2 and TRBJ2-2; D is unresolved. The V end lost 6 bases, the J end lost 5 bases, and 7 bases lay between the germline ends. The CDR3 covers 12 residues. Germline CDR1 is LGHNA and CDR2 is YNFKEQ. DNA for the CDR3: TGTGCCAGCAGATCGGGTACCGGGGAGCTGTTTTTT. Translating gives CASRSGTGELFF.

The chain uses TRBV12-5 and TRBJ2-2, with D uncertain. Germline loops: CDR1 LGHNT, CDR2 FRNRAP. V was trimmed by 3 bases and J by 7 bases, leaving 6 bases between them. The CDR3 totals 12 residues. The CDR3 sequence is CASGFEVGELFF. The CDR3 DNA is TGTGCTAGTGGTTTCGAGGTCGGGGAGCTGTTTTTT.

The chain uses TRBV5-4 and TRBJ2-7; the match to TRBD1 covers 12 bases. The length of the CDR3 is 16 residues. Germline CDR1 is SGHNT and CDR2 is YYREEE (reference sequence). V shed 4 bases, J shed 7 bases, and the junction held 12 bases outside the gene matches. In nucleotides, the CDR3 is TGTGCCAGCAGCCGAGCATCCGGGACAGGGGGCGCGGAGCAGTACTTC. Encoded protein: CASSRASGTGGAEQYF.

This rearrangement joins TRBV4-1 to TRBJ2-1; 11 positions agree with TRBD2. With V trimmed by 2 bases and J by 7 bases, 7 bases remained unmatched. The germline gives CDR1 MGHRA, CDR2 YSYEKL. The CDR3 spans 16 residues. CDR3 bases: TGCGCCAGCAGCCAAACCGGGACTAGCGGTTGGAATGAGCAGTTCTTC. Translated, it gives CASSQTGTSGWNEQFF.

This rearrangement joins TRBV9 to TRBJ2-3, with 10 bases aligning to TRBD2. V lost 3 bases, J lost 1 base, and 8 bases stayed unmatched. This CDR3 comprises 17 residues. Per germline, CDR1 SGDLS and CDR2 YYNGEE. CDR3 DNA sequence: TGTGCCAGCAGCGCCCGGTTGGGGACTAGCGGCACAGATACGCAGTATTTT. It encodes CASSARLGTSGTDTQYF.

This clone has a handful of counts. The chain is built from TRBV4-3 and TRBJ2-1; 11 nucleotides align to TRBD1. CDR3 length equals 15 residues. Germline CDR1 LGHNA, CDR2 YSLEER. The junction had 2 bases not matched to a gene; V was cut back by 4 bases and J by 3 bases. The CDR3 here is CASSRGTGGYNEQFF. The CDR3 DNA reads TGCGCCAGCAGCCGAGGGACAGGGGGCTACAATGAGCAGTTCTTC.

The CDR3 loop is CASSRTGGTEAFF. The CDR3 DNA reads as TGTGCCAGCAGCCGCACAGGGGGCACTGAAGCTTTCTTT. This chain connects TRBV28 to TRBJ1-1, with 8 nucleotides matching TRBD1. CDR3 size: 13 residues. The germline gives CDR1 MDHEN, CDR2 SYDVKM. V lost 6 bases and J lost 4; bases outside the gene matches: 4. The full variable domain, its missing parts supplied by reference TRBV28 and TRBJ1-1, is DVKVTQSSRYLVKRTGEKVFLECVQDMDHENMFWYRQDPGLGLRLIYFSYDVKMKEKGDIPEGYSVSREKKERFSLILESASTNQTSMYLCASSRTGGTEAFFGQGTRLTVV.

The chain carries TRBV7-2 and TRBJ2-1; 8 bases agree with TRBD2. The CDR3 totals 15 residues. Germline CDR1 SGHTA, CDR2 FQGNSA. Germline trimming cut 0 bases from V and 4 bases from J; bases unmatched to any gene: 2. CDR3 coding DNA: TGTGCCAGCAGCTTAGCATCGGGAGGGTACAATGAGCAGTTCTTC. Its protein product is CASSLASGGYNEQFF.

This chain links TRBV11-3 with TRBJ2-3; a possible D gene is TRBD1 (6 bases). V lost 7 bases and J lost 8, with 16 bases in between. There are 13 residues in the CDR3. Germline CDR1 is SGHNT and CDR2 is YENEEA. The CDR3 is CASTPNREGTQYF. The CDR3 DNA is TGTGCCAGCACCCCTAACAGGGAAGGTACGCAGTATTTT.

The chain recombines TRBV5-6 with TRBJ2-1; 7 bases map to TRBD2. CDR1 and CDR2 from the germline V gene are SGHDT and YYEEEE. Trimming at V came to 1 base and at J to 5 bases, leaving 15 bases not matched to a gene. The CDR3 spans 18 residues. The CDR3 loop reads CASSLMDWREHEDNEQFF. Written as DNA, the CDR3 is TGTGCCAGCAGCTTGATGGATTGGCGGGAGCATGAAGACAATGAGCAGTTCTTC.

V is TRBV19 and J is TRBJ2-7; 8 bases align to TRBD1. This CDR3 contains 15 residues. V was pared by 6 bases and J by 0 bases, with 7 bases of the junction left unmatched. CDR1 and CDR2 from the germline V gene are LNHDA and SQIVND (reference sequence). DNA for the CDR3: TGTGCCAGTAGGAAAGGGACAGGACCCTCCTACGAGCAGTACTTC. This gives the protein CASRKGTGPSYEQYF.

The V call is TRBV19, the J call TRBJ1-4; D gene ambiguous. Trimming removed 7 bases from V and 4 bases from J, with 10 bases in between. Germline CDR1 is LNHDA and CDR2 is SQIVND (reference sequence). This CDR3 region has 13 residues. This chain's CDR3 is CASTAGLNEKLFF. CDR3 nucleotides: TGTGCCAGTACCGCGGGCCTTAATGAAAAACTGTTTTTT.

V usage is TRBV7-3 and J usage is TRBJ2-1; D is unclear. CDR3 size: 13 residues. In germline, CDR1 is SGHTA, CDR2 FQGTGA. V was clipped by 1 base and J by 4 bases, with 5 bases between them. CDR3 sequence (DNA): TGTGCCAGCAGCTTAAACTTTTACAATGAGCAGTTCTTC. Protein: CASSLNFYNEQFF.

The gene calls are TRBV6-5 and TRBJ2-7, with 9 bases identical to TRBD1. Trimming cost V 7 bases and J 6 bases; bases outside gene matches: 10. Germline V gene sequence: CDR1 MNHEY, CDR2 SVGAGI. The CDR3 consists of 14 residues. The CDR3 coding sequence is TGTGCCAGCACCATCGGGACAGGGTCAGGCGAGCAGTACTTC. This translates into CASTIGTGSGEQYF.

The chain is built from TRBV7-8 and TRBJ1-1; 9 nucleotides align to TRBD1. CDR3 length: 15 amino acids. CDR1 is SGHVS and CDR2 is FQNEAQ in the germline V gene. J gave up 3 bases and V 5 bases, and 7 bases lay outside the gene matches. The CDR3 nucleotides read TGTGCCAGCAGCCTGGACAGGGGAACGGACACTGAAGCTTTCTTT. Its protein product is CASSLDRGTDTEAFF.

The J gene is TRBJ1-5, the V gene TRBV11-3; D ambiguous. CDR3 length: 13 residues. CDR1 and CDR2 (germline): SGHNT, YENEEA. V gave up 2 bases and J gave up 4 bases, with 6 bases separating them. The CDR3 nucleotides are TGTGCCAGCAGCTTACAGGAAAATCAGCCCCAGCATTTT. Its translation is CASSLQENQPQHF. The full variable domain, with the rest looked up from reference TRBV11-3 and TRBJ1-5, is EAGVVQSPRYKIIEKKQPVAFWCNPISGHNTLYWYLQNLGQGPELLIRYENEEAVDDSQLPKDRFSAERLKGVDSTLKIQPAELGDSAVYLCASSLQENQPQHFGDGTRLSIL.